A single TCR beta chain is shown here with its context. The antigen is undetermined. Samples each yielded cDNA through eight separate reactions. Reprocessing the 5' RACE reads, TCRdb reports a single entry for every CDR3 protein and omits DNA. Its clone listing holds approximately 300,000 distinct CDR3 sequences. Germline loops: CDR1 LGHNA, CDR2 YSLEER. The CDR3 sequence is 15 residues long. The data belong to a study of monozygotic twins with inflammatory bowel disease. Findings and limits, study-wide: The co-twins with IBD showed lower TCRbeta diversity (inverse Simpson) than their healthy siblings. The data gave no support to a single strong IBD-associated signal or clonotype.

The sequence was collected from a human donor with ulcerative colitis or Crohn's disease, or a healthy co-twin of an affected twin (not recorded which). The sequenced material came from blood. This sequence joins TRBV4-3 and TRBJ2-5. CDR3 protein: CASSQDHHYQETQYF.